This TCR beta chain is drawn from a study of blood T cell repertoires in COVID-19. The assay was immunoSEQ multiplex PCR, and TCRdb's table has in-frame clones only and misses some. The sample records some 420,000 clones, around 87% being singletons. Germline V CDR1 and CDR2: SGHRS, YFSETQ. The CDR3 sequence is 15 residues long. V was pared by 0 bases and J by 4 bases, with 4 bases of the junction left unmatched. The sequenced sample consisted of PBMCs or T cells enriched from blood (not recorded which). J is TRBJ2-1 and V is TRBV5-1, with 7 bases lining up with TRBD2. The clonotype was recovered from a young man who had recovered from COVID-19. CDR3 sequence (DNA): TGCGCCAGCAGCTTGGTGCGGGAGTTGTACAATGAGCAGTTCTTC. The encoded protein is CASSLVRELYNEQFF.